This T cell receptor beta chain was recovered during a study of T cells after posttransplantation cyclophosphamide. Whole-study results and caveats: Tissue-infiltrating T cells from skin or gut overlapped little with blood T cells. Recipient CMV seropositivity and CMV reactivation strongly tracked TRB clonality. Donor CD8+ memory clones often dominated recipient blood repertoires at later times.

Profiled with immunoSEQ multiplex PCR; TCRdb holds only in-frame clones, not every one. In the table there are approximately 30,000 clones, about 87% of which are singletons. The CDR3 runs to 17 residues. Germline CDR1 reads SGHAT; CDR2 reads FQNNGV. J lost 8 bases, V lost 3 bases, and 12 bases had no gene match. In the case of this clone: The antigen is unknown.

The chain is built from TRBV11-2 and TRBJ2-1; TRBD2 matches 11 bases. The TCR sequence derives from a middle-aged woman with a blood cancer, CMV-positive, and with a related stem cell donor. Sequenced material: PBMCs. The CDR3 nucleotides read TGTGCCAGCAGCTTCTCCCCATCTAGCGGGGGGCCCCATGAGCAGTTCTTC. This sequence encodes CASSFSPSSGGPHEQFF.